Presented here are 20 T cell receptor beta chains from one specimen sequenced in a study of Ad26.COV2.S vaccination and SARS-CoV-2 variants. Treatment indicated: about 20 received Ad26.COV2.S at low or high dose, single or two shots; 5 received placebo; per-sample allocation not given. After the first vaccine or placebo injection, samples were drawn on day 63. The protocol was immunoSEQ multiplex PCR, while the TCRdb copy is restricted to in-frame clones and leaves out a portion. Of around 340,000 clones listed, 85% to 90% are singletons. The sample consisted of peripheral blood, taken in a trial of Ad26.COV2.S vaccine versus placebo. The receptors originated from a person between 18 and 65 years old who received the Ad26.COV2.S COVID-19 vaccine or a placebo.

The V call is TRBV5-1, the J call TRBJ2-1; D is undetermined. The V end lost 0 bases, the J end lost 0 bases, and 10 bases lay between the germline ends. This CDR3 comprises 16 residues. Germline values: CDR1 SGHRS, CDR2 YFSETQ. DNA of the CDR3: TGCGCCAGCAGCTTGGCCGGGCTCAGCTCCTACAATGAGCAGTTCTTC. As protein: CASSLAGLSSYNEQFF.

This chain joins TRBV5-1 and TRBJ1-1; TRBD1 agrees at 8 bases. The CDR3 contains 13 residues. CDR1 is SGHRS, CDR2 YFSETQ, per germline. Losses at the gene ends were 5 bases for V and 3 bases for J; bases not matched to a gene: 3. The CDR3 DNA is TGCGCCAGCAGTTACAGGGGGGACACTGAAGCTTTCTTT. It yields the protein CASSYRGDTEAFF.

Only a few counts were recorded for this clone. CDR3: CSASRNYGYTF. As DNA, the CDR3 is TGCAGTGCTAGCAGGAACTATGGCTACACCTTC. V and J are TRBV20-1 and TRBJ1-2; no firm D call. Trimming left V 3 bases short and J 2 bases short, with 4 bases between. Germline V CDR1 and CDR2: DFQATT, SNEGSKA (reference sequence). The CDR3 is made up of 11 amino acids.

This clone was seen once. The rearrangement uses TRBV6-5 and TRBJ2-7; D tentatively reads TRBD1 or TRBD2 (5 bases each). The CDR3 consists of 15 residues. Germline V gene data show CDR1 as MNHEY and CDR2 as SVGAGI. V was shortened by 10 bases and J by 0 bases, with 19 bases between the two germline ends. This CDR3 reads CATSPGQRLSYEQYF. The CDR3 DNA reads as TGTGCCACCTCACCGGGGCAGAGGCTCTCCTACGAGCAGTACTTC.

In the case of this clone: The sample has other DNA sequences that encode this CDR3 too. The chain employs TRBV27 and TRBJ1-2; tentatively, D is TRBD1 (6 bases). CDR1 and CDR2 (germline): MNHEY, SMNVEV (reference sequence). Trimming removed 2 bases from V and 7 bases from J, with 11 bases in between. The length of the CDR3 is 13 residues. The CDR3: CASSLTGQSGYTF. The DNA for the CDR3 is TGTGCCAGCAGTTTAACAGGGCAAAGTGGCTACACCTTC.

This clone was observed a few times. This chain connects TRBV5-4 to TRBJ2-2; 9 bases agree with TRBD1. Germline CDR1 SGHNT, CDR2 YYREEE (reference sequence). J lost 5 bases, V lost 2 bases, and 1 base had no gene match. This CDR3 has 14 amino acids. The CDR3 spells CASSFDRGTGELFF. CDR3 in DNA: TGTGCCAGCAGCTTCGACAGGGGGACCGGGGAGCTGTTTTTT.

This chain links TRBV11-2 with TRBJ2-2; D call uncertain. This CDR3 has 15 residues. V was cut by 0 bases and J by 1 base, with 6 bases left in between. Germline values: CDR1 SGHAT, CDR2 FQNNGV. CDR3 amino acids: CASSLDGQNTGELFF. The CDR3 nucleotides are TGTGCCAGCAGCTTAGACGGTCAGAACACCGGGGAGCTGTTTTTT.

The chain carries TRBV7-8 and TRBJ2-5; either TRBD1 or TRBD2 may supply D (5 bases each). Deletions cut 1 base from V and 5 bases from J, with 11 bases between. The CDR3 is 14 residues long. Per the germline V gene, CDR1 is SGHVS and CDR2 is FQNEAQ. CDR3 bases: TGTGCCAGCAGCTTAGGTGGGGGTGCGGAGACCCAGTACTTC. Translated: CASSLGGGAETQYF.

About this clone itself: This sample also contains other DNA sequences that code for the same CDR3. The gene calls are TRBV3-1 (or the pseudogene TRBV3-2) and TRBJ2-7; D possibly corresponds to TRBD1 (5 bases). The CDR3 runs 13 residues. V was trimmed by 2 bases and J by 2 bases, leaving 7 bases between them. The germline V gene has CDR1 LGHDT and CDR2 YNNKEL (reference sequence). This chain's CDR3 is CASSQRGTYEQYF. Written as DNA, the CDR3 is TGTGCCAGCAGCCAAAGGGGAACCTACGAGCAGTACTTC.

The V call is TRBV4-3, the J call TRBJ2-3; no firm D call. V lost 1 base, J lost 2 bases, and 10 bases lay in between. The CDR3 extends over 15 amino acids. Germline CDR1 reads LGHNA; CDR2 reads YSLEER. The CDR3 reads CASSQAPLNTDTQYF. In DNA, the CDR3 is TGCGCCAGCAGCCAAGCCCCACTAAACACAGATACGCAGTATTTT.

The rearrangement links TRBV19 to TRBJ2-5; tentative D call: TRBD1 (6 bases). The germline V and J ends were trimmed by 2 bases and 5 bases, with 18 bases remaining between them. The CDR3 consists of 16 residues. Germline V gene data show CDR1 as LNHDA and CDR2 as SQIVND (reference sequence). The CDR3 reads CASSIRHRVAAETQYF. The CDR3 DNA follows: TGTGCCAGTAGTATAAGACACAGGGTGGCGGCCGAGACCCAGTACTTC.

Turning to this clone: Other DNA sequences in this specimen translate into the identical CDR3. The genes are TRBV27 and TRBJ2-7, with D perhaps matching TRBD1 (6 bases). V dropped 3 bases and J dropped 0 bases, with 6 bases sitting between them. In germline, CDR1 is MNHEY, CDR2 SMNVEV (reference sequence). The CDR3 runs 13 residues. CDR3 loop: CASSLDSSYEQYF. CDR3 DNA: TGTGCCAGCAGTTTGGACAGCTCCTACGAGCAGTACTTC.

This clone was detected only a few times. This chain uses TRBV19 with TRBJ2-3; maybe TRBD1 (5 bases). Per germline, CDR1 LNHDA and CDR2 SQIVND (reference sequence). This CDR3 contains 14 residues. Trimming shortened V by 9 bases and J by 0 bases, and 13 bases separated the two germline ends. The CDR3 sequence: CASGQGQSTDTQYF. The CDR3 DNA follows: TGTGCCAGCGGACAAGGGCAGAGCACAGATACGCAGTATTTT.

The chain employs TRBV12-3 or TRBV12-4 and TRBJ1-1, with D perhaps matching TRBD1 (6 bases). The CDR3 consists of 13 residues. V lost 6 bases to trimming and J lost 7 bases, with 15 bases between them. CDR3 in DNA: TGTGCCAGCAGGCCTTGGGGGGGCCGTGAAGCTTTCTTT. The encoded protein is CASRPWGGREAFF.

The chain joins TRBV5-1 to TRBJ2-5; weak D call: TRBD2 (7 bases). Germline CDR1 and CDR2: SGHRS and YFSETQ. This CDR3 region has 14 residues. The ends were cut back, 0 bases at V and 4 bases at J, with 10 bases in the middle. The CDR3 reads CASSLERGGETQYF. The CDR3 DNA follows: TGCGCCAGCAGCTTGGAAAGGGGGGGAGAGACCCAGTACTTC.

V and J are TRBV5-1 and TRBJ1-2; TRBD1 matches at 9 bases. The CDR3 is made up of 15 amino acids. Germline values: CDR1 SGHRS, CDR2 YFSETQ. V trimming: 4 bases; J trimming: 2 bases; junction bases outside the gene matches: 6. CDR3 in amino acids: CASSLGTGTNYGYTF. The DNA for the CDR3 is TGCGCCAGCAGCCTCGGGACAGGGACCAACTATGGCTACACCTTC.

The chain combines TRBV7-3 with TRBJ1-1; 7 bases line up with TRBD1. Losses at the gene ends were 5 bases for V and 4 bases for J; bases not matched to a gene: 7. The CDR3 sequence is 14 residues long. CDR1 and CDR2 from the germline V gene are SGHTA and FQGTGA. This chain's CDR3 is CASSETGLGTEAFF. The DNA of the CDR3 is TGTGCCAGCAGCGAGACAGGGTTAGGCACTGAAGCTTTCTTT.

The rearrangement links TRBV29-1 to TRBJ2-1, with 8 nucleotides matching TRBD2. J lost 8 bases, V lost 3 bases, and 6 bases had no gene match. The CDR3 is made up of 13 amino acids. The germline V gene encodes CDR1 SQVTM and CDR2 ANQGSEA. CDR3 nucleotide sequence: TGCAGCGTTGATGGACTAGCAGCTGATGAGCAGTTCTTC. Encoded protein: CSVDGLAADEQFF.

The chain employs TRBV7-9 and TRBJ2-5, with D perhaps matching TRBD1 (6 bases). Trimming cost V 3 bases and J 5 bases, with 16 bases left between them. CDR3 length: 15 residues. Germline CDR1 and CDR2: SEHNR and FQNEAQ (reference sequence). The CDR3 DNA is TGTGCCAGCAGCTTGGCGGTACAGGGAATGGAGACCCAGTACTTC. Translating it yields CASSLAVQGMETQYF.

The gene calls are TRBV18 and TRBJ2-1; D might be TRBD1 or TRBD2, each matching 5 bases. CDR3 length: 15 amino acids. Per germline, CDR1 KGHSH and CDR2 LQKENI. The V gene lost 2 bases and the J gene lost 8 bases, with 16 bases spanning the gap. The CDR3 loop is CASSPKGRTNHEQFF. Here the CDR3 DNA reads TGTGCCAGCTCACCAAAGGGACGGACAAACCATGAGCAGTTCTTC.